The 5 T cell receptor beta chains below all came from one sample that was sequenced in a study of blood T cell repertoires in COVID-19. Here immunoSEQ multiplex PCR was the method, and the copy in TCRdb shows in-frame clones only, minus some. The profile shows 200,000 to 300,000 clones, 80% to 90% of them singletons. The sequenced sample consisted of peripheral blood. The receptors were sampled from a man in his thirties or forties with active or convalescent COVID-19.

J is TRBJ1-5 and V is TRBV6-5; 10 bases align to TRBD1. CDR1 is MNHEY and CDR2 is SVGAGI in the germline V gene. V was clipped by 6 bases and J by 7 bases; unmatched bases: 9. CDR3 length equals 15 residues. The CDR3: CASSLGQGIGQPQHF. The CDR3 nucleotides are TGTGCCAGCAGCTTGGGACAGGGGATCGGCCAGCCCCAGCATTTT.

This clone was counted a few times. The chain has TRBV11-2 and TRBJ2-7; 12 bases map to TRBD1. The CDR3 loop spans 14 amino acids. Germline V gene data show CDR1 as SGHAT and CDR2 as FQNNGV. The junction had 6 bases not matched to a gene; V was cut back by 8 bases and J by 4 bases. The CDR3 loop is CASGWGQGAYEQYF. In DNA form, the CDR3 reads TGTGCCAGCGGGTGGGGACAGGGGGCTTACGAGCAGTACTTC.

V usage is TRBV20-1 and J usage is TRBJ2-7; D is possibly TRBD2 (5 bases). Germline V gene lookup returns CDR1 DFQATT and CDR2 SNEGSKA (reference sequence). Trimming removed 3 bases from V and 4 bases from J, with 13 bases in between. The CDR3 totals 13 residues. CDR3 residues: CSASLLGSYEQYF. DNA for the CDR3: TGCAGTGCTAGTCTTTTAGGGAGTTACGAGCAGTACTTC.

About this clone itself: Sequence at one end of the junction differs from germline and may be a read error. The chain links TRBV5-1 to TRBJ2-2; 7 positions match TRBD1. The CDR3 spans 16 residues. Germline loops: CDR1 SGHRS, CDR2 YFSETQ. CDR3 loop: CASSLTDRAPTGELFF. The DNA of the CDR3 is TGCGCCAGCAGCTTAACTGACAGGGCCCCTACCGGAGAGCTGTTTTTT. Full variable domain (rest looked up from reference TRBV5-1 and TRBJ2-2): KAGVTQTPRYLIKTRGQQVTLSCSPISGHRSVSWYQQTPGQGLQFLFEYFSETQRNKGNFPGRFSGRQFSNSRSEMNVSTLELGDSALYLCASSLTDRAPTGELFFGEGSRLTVL.

The chain joins TRBV7-6 to TRBJ2-2; perhaps TRBD2 as D (6 bases). Germline V gives CDR1 SGHVS, CDR2 FNYEAQ. The CDR3 is 15 amino acids. V lost 0 bases, J lost 8 bases, and 13 bases lay in between. The CDR3 is CASSLARTEGGELFF. DNA of the CDR3: TGTGCCAGCAGCTTAGCGCGGACGGAGGGGGGGGAGCTGTTTTTT.